This entry features one TCR beta chain sequence. Enrolment of Seattle patients took place during active infection, and they were followed longitudinally. The source of the sample is a study of blood T cell repertoires in COVID-19. Study in general: Collection of acute and convalescent COVID-19 samples took place in the United States, Italy and Spain.

TCRdb's copy holds only in-frame clones and misses some; the assay was immunoSEQ multiplex PCR. Of 150,000 to 190,000 clones in the sample, more than 75% are singletons; the top ten hold more than 6.5%. Sequencing was performed on peripheral blood. The receptor comes from a woman aged 55-75 years with COVID-19, enrolled during active disease.

The CDR3 here is CASSNSGGAVAQYF. The CDR3 DNA reads TGTGCCAGCAGTAACAGCGGGGGGGCGGTAGCGCAGTATTTT. The rearrangement joins TRBV6-2 or TRBV6-3 to TRBJ2-3, with TRBD2 identical over 10 bases. The germline V gene encodes CDR1 MNHEY and CDR2 SVGEGT. With 5 bases clipped from V and 10 bases from J, the junction kept 9 bases outside the gene matches. CDR3 length: 14 residues.